This is a list of T cell receptor beta chains from one sample in a study of T-cell memory formation after mild COVID-19. TCRdb used MiXCR to reprocess the 5' RACE reads, holding one entry per CDR3 protein. Among roughly 620,000 distinct CDR3 sequences listed, approximately 19% were seen once. Material for sequencing was PBMCs or a T cell subset sorted from them (not recorded which). Every receptor here comes from an adult woman who had mild COVID-19 (a few samples of this study predate the infection). Cell type and time point are not known. Both conserved end residues are part of each CDR3. A D gene is named only where the DNA matches it firmly. Not every row has a clone size; where given, it reads once, few, many or a size class.

j_call v_call d_call clone_size cdr3_aa cdr3_nt
TRBJ2-5 TRBV7-2 NA NA CASGRDWETQYF TGTGCCAGCGGCAGGGATTGGGAGACCCAGTACTTC
TRBJ2-1 TRBV4-1 NA few CASSHLGSLSVYNEQFF TGCGCCAGCAGCCACCTCGGCTCCCTCTCGGTCTACAATGAGCAGTTCTTC
TRBJ2-1 TRBV12-3/TRBV12-4 NA few CASSYPRGRSGNEQFF TGTGCCAGCAGCTATCCGAGAGGGAGGTCGGGCAATGAGCAGTTCTTC
TRBJ2-7 TRBV7-2 NA many CASSLGGSGYEQYF TGTGCCAGCAGCTTAGGAGGGTCGGGCTACGAGCAGTACTTC
TRBJ1-1 TRBV20-1 NA NA CRPTRPGDLMNTEAFF TGCAGGCCTACTCGGCCGGGGGACCTCATGAACACTGAAGCTTTCTTT
TRBJ2-5 TRBV5-1 NA NA CASRVGTQETQYF TGCGCCAGCCGCGTGGGGACCCAAGAGACCCAGTACTTC
TRBJ1-1 TRBV7-8 TRBD1 NA CASSLADRGMEAFF TGTGCCAGCAGCTTAGCGGACAGGGGAATGGAGGCTTTCTTT
TRBJ2-7 TRBV4-1 TRBD1 few CASSPPGQGYEQYF TGCGCCAGCAGCCCACCGGGACAGGGCTACGAGCAGTACTTC
TRBJ2-7 TRBV12-3/TRBV12-4 NA NA CASSRGAPYEQYF TGTGCCAGCAGCCGGGGGGCTCCCTACGAGCAGTACTTC
TRBJ1-1 TRBV3-1 NA few CASSQDWGATEAFF TGTGCCAGCAGCCAAGATTGGGGGGCCACTGAAGCTTTCTTT
TRBJ2-3 TRBV6-6 TRBD2 few CASRPPGLADTDTQYF TGTGCCAGCAGGCCACCGGGACTAGCGGACACAGATACGCAGTATTTT
TRBJ2-1 TRBV7-3 NA NA CASSYPGFQYNEQFF TGTGCCAGCAGCTACCCCGGGTTTCAGTACAATGAGCAGTTCTTC
TRBJ1-5 TRBV20-1 NA few CSARVTGQRGQPQHF TGCAGTGCTAGAGTTACAGGTCAGAGGGGCCAGCCCCAGCATTTT
TRBJ2-3 TRBV11-1 NA NA CASSPSMGITDTQYF TGTGCCAGCAGCCCGAGTATGGGCATAACAGATACGCAGTATTTT
TRBJ2-5 TRBV5-5 NA NA CASSLGSVFTKETQYF TGTGCCAGCAGCTTGGGTTCCGTGTTTACAAAAGAGACCCAGTACTTC
TRBJ2-1 TRBV20-1 TRBD2 few CSAISGSSYNEQFF TGCAGTGCCATTAGCGGGAGCTCCTACAATGAGCAGTTCTTC